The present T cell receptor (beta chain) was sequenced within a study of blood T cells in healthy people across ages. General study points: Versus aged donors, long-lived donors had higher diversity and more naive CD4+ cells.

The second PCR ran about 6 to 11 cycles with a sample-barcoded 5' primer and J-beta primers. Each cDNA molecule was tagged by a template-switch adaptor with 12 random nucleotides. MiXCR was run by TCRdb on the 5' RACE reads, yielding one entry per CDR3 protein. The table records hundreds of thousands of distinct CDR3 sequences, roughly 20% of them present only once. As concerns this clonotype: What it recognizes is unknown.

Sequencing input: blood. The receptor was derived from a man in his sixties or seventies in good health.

CDR3 in DNA: TGTGCCAGCAGGGGGGGCTACACCTTC. Translation gives CASRGGYTF. The V and J genes are TRBV21-1 and TRBJ1-2. TRBV21-1 is a pseudogene locus. This CDR3 contains 9 residues.